These 3 T cell receptor beta chains share one sample of origin, sequenced in a study of blood T cell repertoires in COVID-19 (dated by TCRdb to the early 2020s). Library preparation employed the immunoSEQ multiplex PCR assay. Sourced from immuneACCESS, this table was stored by TCRdb with only in-frame sequences that have V and J called. A share of the clones is absent; for the studies checked, an unresolved V gene accounts for under half, and the remainder has no known explanation. This sample gives approximately 120,000 clones in total; around 90% of them show up just once. The ten biggest clones cover around 2.1% of the sample. Sequencing input: peripheral blood. The receptor source for this set is a man aged 50 or older with COVID-19, enrolled during active disease.

V gene TRBV28 combines with J gene TRBJ2-1, with TRBD2 matching over 8 bases. CDR3 length equals 15 residues. Germline CDR1 and CDR2: MDHEN and SYDVKM. Trimming took 6 bases from V and 6 from J; bases not matched to a gene: 10. This CDR3 is CASRRWGTSRNEQFF. CDR3 DNA sequence: TGTGCCAGCAGGCGGTGGGGGACTAGTCGCAATGAGCAGTTCTTC.

V and J are TRBV9 and TRBJ2-7, with 7 bases identical to TRBD1. From germline, CDR1 is SGDLS and CDR2 YYNGEE. The V and J ends lost 0 bases and 3 bases, in that order; junction bases with no gene match: 3. This CDR3 has 14 amino acids. The CDR3 region is CASSVGQGDYEQYF. The CDR3 DNA sequence: TGTGCCAGCAGCGTAGGGCAGGGGGACTACGAGCAGTACTTC.

The gene calls are TRBV19 and TRBJ2-1; TRBD2 agrees at 10 bases. This CDR3 has 16 amino acids. J was trimmed by 4 bases and V by 4 bases; bases with no gene match: 7. Germline V gene lookup returns CDR1 LNHDA and CDR2 SQIVND (reference sequence). In DNA form, the CDR3 reads TGTGCCAGTAGTACCAGGACTAGCGGCCAATACAATGAGCAGTTCTTC. Amino acid sequence: CASSTRTSGQYNEQFF.